The rows below give T cell receptor beta chains drawn from one sample of a study of cytomegalovirus exposure and HLA in healthy donors. Clones were sequenced by immunoSEQ multiplex PCR, and TCRdb holds only the in-frame ones, with some missing. The sample contains some 180,000 clones, over 75% of which appear only once. The sample was PBMCs. These TCRs come from a male donor in good health and CMV-seronegative. The CDR3 runs from the conserved cysteine through the conserved F or W. D genes are given only for firm matches. Size is omitted from some rows. Given values are once, few, many or a class for expanded clones.

j_call,clone_size,d_call,v_call,cdr3_aa,cdr3_nt
TRBJ1-2,NA,TRBD1,TRBV2,CASSPLGQGLYGYTF,TGTGCCAGCTCACCACTCGGACAGGGCCTCTATGGCTACACCTTC
TRBJ1-1,NA,NA,TRBV6-4,CASGPRGNTEAFF,TGTGCCAGCGGCCCCAGGGGAAACACTGAAGCTTTCTTT
TRBJ2-5,NA,NA,TRBV10-2,CASSGGKTQEAQYF,TGCGCCAGCAGTGGCGGGAAAACACAAGAGGCCCAGTACTTC
TRBJ2-3,NA,TRBD2,TRBV5-1,CASSLSGGGGMDTQYF,TGCGCCAGCAGCTTGAGTGGCGGGGGGGGTATGGATACGCAGTATTTT
TRBJ2-1,NA,NA,TRBV21-1,CASSNPGAKQFF,TGTGCCAGCAGCAACCCTGGGGCTAAGCAGTTCTTC
TRBJ1-2,NA,NA,TRBV30,CAWGSVKGYYGYTF,TGTGCCTGGGGCTCGGTAAAGGGGTACTATGGCTACACCTTC
TRBJ1-3,NA,TRBD1,TRBV6-6,CASSPEGTAGNTIYF,TGTGCCAGCAGCCCTGAAGGGACAGCTGGAAACACCATATATTTT
TRBJ2-1,NA,NA,TRBV9,CASSVAGQPMNEQFF,TGTGCCAGCAGCGTAGCTGGGCAGCCCATGAATGAGCAGTTCTTC
TRBJ2-5,few,NA,TRBV27,CASSFVYRGETQYF,TGTGCCAGCAGTTTCGTCTACCGGGGAGAGACCCAGTACTTC
TRBJ2-3,NA,NA,TRBV27,CASSPRGTDTQYF,TGTGCCAGCAGTCCCCGCGGCACAGATACGCAGTATTTT
TRBJ1-2,NA,NA,TRBV29-1,CSVDREVRGYTF,TGCAGCGTTGACAGGGAAGTACGCGGCTACACCTTC
TRBJ2-7,once,TRBD2,TRBV6-6,CASSYGGGNFEQYF,TGTGCCAGCAGTTACGGGGGGGGAAACTTCGAGCAGTACTTC
TRBJ2-1,NA,NA,TRBV5-8,CASSIFLGREFRNEQFF,TGTGCCAGCAGTATCTTCTTGGGCCGGGAGTTCCGCAATGAGCAGTTCTTC
TRBJ1-1,NA,NA,TRBV5-1,CASSFAGGNTEAFF,TGCGCCAGCAGCTTCGCCGGGGGTAACACTGAAGCTTTCTTT
TRBJ1-2,NA,TRBD1,TRBV4-3,CASTPDRAFLANYGYTF,TGCGCCAGCACCCCGGACAGGGCTTTTTTGGCTAACTATGGCTACACCTTC
TRBJ2-5,NA,NA,TRBV4-1,CASSQDRGLNQETQYF,TGCGCCAGCAGCCAAGATAGGGGCCTAAACCAAGAGACCCAGTACTTC
TRBJ1-3,NA,NA,TRBV12-2,CASRFPPQAFSGNTIYF,TGTGCAAGTCGCTTCCCCCCCCAGGCCTTCTCTGGAAACACCATATATTTT
TRBJ2-1,NA,TRBD2,TRBV6-1,CASSMGLAGAEQFF,TGTGCCAGCAGCATGGGACTAGCGGGGGCTGAGCAGTTCTTC
TRBJ2-5,NA,NA,TRBV7-9,CASSLTRDQETQYF,TGTGCCAGCAGCTTAACTCGGGACCAAGAGACCCAGTACTTC
TRBJ2-3,NA,NA,TRBV6-6,CASTWGGQRGDTQYF,TGTGCCAGCACCTGGGGGGGACAGCGGGGGGATACGCAGTATTTT
TRBJ1-1,NA,NA,TRBV7-2,CASSLLDIQNTEAFF,TGTGCCAGCAGCTTATTGGACATACAGAACACTGAAGCTTTCTTT
TRBJ2-7,NA,TRBD1,TRBV6-1,CASIPGQAIGEQYF,TGTGCCAGCATTCCGGGACAGGCGATAGGAGAGCAGTACTTC
TRBJ2-3,NA,TRBD2,TRBV4-1,CASSQRGASSGYITDTQYF,TGCGCCAGCAGCCAAAGAGGGGCTTCTAGCGGGTATATCACAGATACGCAGTATTTT
TRBJ1-1,NA,TRBD1,TRBV2,CASSRDRGEAFF,TGTGCCAGCAGCCGGGACAGGGGTGAAGCTTTCTTT
TRBJ2-3,NA,TRBD1,TRBV30,CAWSVGQGTDTQYF,TGTGCCTGGAGTGTAGGACAGGGCACAGATACGCAGTATTTT
TRBJ2-2,NA,TRBD1,TRBV5-1,CASSLEWTGVAGELFF,TGCGCCAGCAGCTTGGAGTGGACAGGGGTAGCTGGGGAGCTGTTTTTT
TRBJ2-7,NA,TRBD1,TRBV9,CASSNRDRGNEQYF,TGTGCCAGCAGTAATCGGGACAGGGGTAACGAGCAGTACTTC
TRBJ2-2,NA,TRBD2,TRBV7-6,CASSRSGGSSTGELFF,TGTGCCAGCAGCCGCTCGGGAGGCTCAAGCACCGGGGAGCTGTTTTTT
TRBJ2-7,NA,NA,TRBV6-5,CASSWTQDSYEQYF,TGTGCCAGCAGTTGGACACAGGATTCCTACGAGCAGTACTTC
TRBJ2-5,NA,NA,TRBV5-8,CASSGNGPRGTQYF,TGTGCCAGCAGCGGGAACGGTCCAAGGGGGACCCAGTACTTC
TRBJ2-1,once,TRBD1,TRBV15,CATSREDRVGEQFF,TGTGCCACCAGCAGAGAGGACAGGGTCGGTGAGCAGTTCTTC
TRBJ2-1,few,TRBD2,TRBV6-4,CASSGLAGGRNEQFF,TGTGCCAGCAGTGGTCTAGCGGGGGGGCGTAATGAGCAGTTCTTC
TRBJ1-1,once,NA,TRBV5-4,CASSKDSSNTEAFF,TGTGCCAGCAGTAAGGACAGTTCGAACACTGAAGCTTTCTTT
TRBJ2-7,NA,NA,TRBV27,CASSTLASPYEQYF,TGTGCCAGCAGTACCCTAGCGTCTCCCTACGAGCAGTACTTC
TRBJ1-4,NA,TRBD1,TRBV30,CAWTDEKQGTHATNEKLFF,TGTGCCTGGACCGACGAAAAACAGGGGACCCATGCAACTAATGAAAAACTGTTTTTT
TRBJ2-7,NA,NA,TRBV4-3,CASSPEEGIYEQYF,TGCGCCAGCAGCCCTGAAGAGGGAATCTACGAGCAGTACTTC
TRBJ1-4,NA,TRBD1,TRBV27,CASSFLGTGGKLFF,TGTGCCAGCAGTTTCCTCGGGACAGGGGGAAAACTGTTTTTT
TRBJ1-3,NA,TRBD1,TRBV13,CASSWTGGNTIYF,TGTGCCAGCAGTTGGACAGGGGGAAACACCATATATTTT
TRBJ1-2,NA,NA,TRBV5-1,CASSMDSDYGYTF,TGCGCCAGCAGCATGGACAGTGACTATGGCTACACCTTC
TRBJ1-6,NA,TRBD1,TRBV5-1,CASSPGQGNSPLHF,TGCGCCAGCAGCCCGGGACAGGGGAATTCACCCCTCCACTTT
TRBJ2-1,NA,TRBD2,TRBV9,CASSRTSGAWDGEQFF,TGTGCCAGCAGTCGGACTAGCGGGGCTTGGGACGGTGAGCAGTTCTTC
TRBJ2-7,NA,TRBD2,TRBV6-5,CASSTSGDPFEQYF,TGTGCCAGCAGTACAAGCGGGGATCCTTTTGAGCAGTACTTC
TRBJ2-3,NA,NA,TRBV10-3,CAISDALYGDTQYF,TGTGCCATCAGTGATGCGCTATATGGAGATACGCAGTATTTT
TRBJ2-7,NA,TRBD2,TRBV4-1,CASSQESWRGSPYEQYF,TGCGCCAGCAGCCAAGAATCGTGGCGGGGGAGCCCCTACGAGCAGTACTTC
TRBJ1-2,NA,NA,TRBV7-8,CASSREANYGYTF,TGTGCCAGCAGCCGCGAGGCTAACTATGGCTACACCTTC
TRBJ1-2,NA,TRBD1,TRBV5-4,CASSLGSGQLFYGYTF,TGTGCCAGCAGCTTGGGGTCGGGACAGCTATTCTATGGCTACACCTTC
TRBJ1-6,once,NA,TRBV6-6,CASRKGESPLHF,TGTGCCAGCAGGAAGGGGGAGTCACCCCTCCACTTT
TRBJ1-4,NA,TRBD1,TRBV2,CASSRDRDREKLFF,TGTGCCAGCAGCCGGGACAGGGATCGGGAAAAACTGTTTTTT
TRBJ2-3,NA,TRBD2,TRBV10-2,CASRGTSGGIGTDTQYF,TGCGCCAGCAGAGGGACTAGCGGGGGGATAGGAACAGATACGCAGTATTTT
TRBJ1-5,NA,NA,TRBV6-6,CASSGEGQPQHF,TGTGCCAGCAGCGGGGAAGGCCAGCCCCAGCATTTT
TRBJ1-3,NA,NA,TRBV2,CASSAGGNTIYF,TGTGCCAGCAGCGCGGGGGGAAACACCATATATTTT
TRBJ2-2,NA,TRBD2,TRBV10-3,CAISGTSGGNTGELFF,TGTGCCATCAGTGGCACTAGCGGCGGGAACACCGGGGAGCTGTTTTTT
TRBJ1-2,NA,TRBD1,TRBV5-1,CASSFMDRGGGYTF,TGCGCCAGCAGCTTCATGGACAGGGGAGGAGGCTACACCTTC
TRBJ1-1,NA,NA,TRBV30,CAWRQGTPEAFF,TGTGCCTGGAGACAGGGTACCCCTGAAGCTTTCTTT
TRBJ2-5,NA,NA,TRBV1,CTSSQILPGLRGETQYF,TGCACCAGCAGCCAAATACTCCCGGGACTGCGGGGCGAGACCCAGTACTTC
TRBJ2-7,NA,NA,TRBV2,CASRYGNEQYF,TGTGCCAGCAGGTACGGGAACGAGCAGTACTTC
TRBJ2-7,NA,NA,TRBV7-2,CASSLEGGGREQYF,TGTGCCAGCAGCTTAGAGGGCGGGGGCCGCGAGCAGTACTTC